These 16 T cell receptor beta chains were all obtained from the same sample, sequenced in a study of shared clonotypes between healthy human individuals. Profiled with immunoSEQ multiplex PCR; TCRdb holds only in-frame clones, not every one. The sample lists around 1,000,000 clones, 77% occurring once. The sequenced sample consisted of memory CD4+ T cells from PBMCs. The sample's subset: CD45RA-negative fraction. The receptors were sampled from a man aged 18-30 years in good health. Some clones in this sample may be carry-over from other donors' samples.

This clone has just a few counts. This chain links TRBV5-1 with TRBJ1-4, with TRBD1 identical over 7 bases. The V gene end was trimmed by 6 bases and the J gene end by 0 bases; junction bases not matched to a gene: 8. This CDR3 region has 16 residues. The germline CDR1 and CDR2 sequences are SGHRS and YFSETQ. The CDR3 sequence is CASKTGTIATNEKLFF. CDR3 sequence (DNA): TGCGCCAGCAAGACAGGGACGATTGCAACTAATGAAAAACTGTTTTTT.

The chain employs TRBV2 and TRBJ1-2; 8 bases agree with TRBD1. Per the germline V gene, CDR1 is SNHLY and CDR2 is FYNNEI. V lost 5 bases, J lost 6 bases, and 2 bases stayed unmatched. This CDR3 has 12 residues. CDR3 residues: CASSTTGDGYTF. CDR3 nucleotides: TGTGCCAGCAGTACGACAGGGGATGGCTACACCTTC. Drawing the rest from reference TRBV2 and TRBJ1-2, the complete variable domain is EPEVTQTPSHQVTQMGQEVILRCVPISNHLYFYWYRQILGQKVEFLVSFYNNEISEKSEIFDDQFSVERPDGSNFTLKIRSTKLEDSAMYFCASSTTGDGYTFGSGTRLTVV.

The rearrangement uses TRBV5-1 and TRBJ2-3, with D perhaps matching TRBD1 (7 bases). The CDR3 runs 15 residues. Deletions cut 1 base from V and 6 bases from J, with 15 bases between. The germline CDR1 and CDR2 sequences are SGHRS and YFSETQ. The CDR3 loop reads CASSLNRGGLDTQYF. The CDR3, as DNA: TGCGCCAGCAGCTTGAACAGGGGAGGTTTGGATACGCAGTATTTT.

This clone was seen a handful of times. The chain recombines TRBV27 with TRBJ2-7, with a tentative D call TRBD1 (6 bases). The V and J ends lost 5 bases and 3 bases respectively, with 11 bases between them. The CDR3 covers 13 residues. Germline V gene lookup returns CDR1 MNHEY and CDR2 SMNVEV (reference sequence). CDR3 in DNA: TGTGCCAGCAGTACCACGACAGGCTACGAGCAGTACTTC. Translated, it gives CASSTTTGYEQYF.

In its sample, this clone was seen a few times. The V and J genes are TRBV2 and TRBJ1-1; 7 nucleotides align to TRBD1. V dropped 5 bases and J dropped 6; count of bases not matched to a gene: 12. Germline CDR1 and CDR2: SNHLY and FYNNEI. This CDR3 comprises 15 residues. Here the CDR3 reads CASSRDTGVQAEAFF. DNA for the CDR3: TGTGCCAGCAGTAGGGATACAGGGGTTCAAGCTGAAGCTTTCTTT.

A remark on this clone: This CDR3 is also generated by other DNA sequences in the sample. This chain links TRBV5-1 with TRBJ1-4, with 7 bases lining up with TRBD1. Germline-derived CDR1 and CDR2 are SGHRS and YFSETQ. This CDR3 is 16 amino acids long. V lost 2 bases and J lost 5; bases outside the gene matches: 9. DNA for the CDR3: TGCGCCAGCAGCTTATCCGGAGGGACAGCAAATGAAAAACTGTTTTTT. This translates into CASSLSGGTANEKLFF.

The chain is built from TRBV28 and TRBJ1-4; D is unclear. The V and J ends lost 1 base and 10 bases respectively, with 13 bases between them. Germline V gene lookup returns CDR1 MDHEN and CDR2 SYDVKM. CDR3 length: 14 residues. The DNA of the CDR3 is TGTGCCAGCAGTTTATCCGAACAATTCAGAAAACTGTTTTTT. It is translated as CASSLSEQFRKLFF.

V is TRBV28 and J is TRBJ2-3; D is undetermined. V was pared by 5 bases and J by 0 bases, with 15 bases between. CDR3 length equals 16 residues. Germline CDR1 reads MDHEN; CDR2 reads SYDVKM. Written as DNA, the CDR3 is TGTGCCAGCAGTGGTCGGCCTCTGGCTAGCACAGATACGCAGTATTTT. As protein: CASSGRPLASTDTQYF.

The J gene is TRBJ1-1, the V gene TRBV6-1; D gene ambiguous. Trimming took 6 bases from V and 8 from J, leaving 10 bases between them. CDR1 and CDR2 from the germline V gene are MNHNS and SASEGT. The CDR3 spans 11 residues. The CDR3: CASRPAGEAFF. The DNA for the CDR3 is TGTGCCAGCAGACCGGCCGGAGAAGCTTTCTTT.

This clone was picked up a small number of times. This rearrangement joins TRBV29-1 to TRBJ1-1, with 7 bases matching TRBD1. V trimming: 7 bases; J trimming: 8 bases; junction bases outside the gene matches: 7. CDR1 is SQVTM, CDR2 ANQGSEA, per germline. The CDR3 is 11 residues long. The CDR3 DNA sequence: TGCAGCGCCGGGACAGCCGAAGAAGCTTTCTTT. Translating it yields CSAGTAEEAFF.

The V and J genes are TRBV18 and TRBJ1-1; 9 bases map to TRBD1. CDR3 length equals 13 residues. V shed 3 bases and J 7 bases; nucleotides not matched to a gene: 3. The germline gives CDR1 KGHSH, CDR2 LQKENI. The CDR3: CASSPTGGYEAFF. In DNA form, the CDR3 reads TGTGCCAGCTCACCCACAGGGGGCTATGAAGCTTTCTTT.

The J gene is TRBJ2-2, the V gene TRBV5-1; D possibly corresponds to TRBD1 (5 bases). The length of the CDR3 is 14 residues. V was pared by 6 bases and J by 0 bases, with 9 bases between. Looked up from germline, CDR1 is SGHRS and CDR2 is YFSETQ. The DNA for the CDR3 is TGCGCCAGCAAACAGGAGACGAACACCGGGGAGCTGTTTTTT. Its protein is CASKQETNTGELFF.

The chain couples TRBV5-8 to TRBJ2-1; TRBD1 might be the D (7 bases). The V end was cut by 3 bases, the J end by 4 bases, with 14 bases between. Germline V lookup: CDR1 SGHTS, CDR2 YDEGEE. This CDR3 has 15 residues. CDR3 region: CASSSGGTFYNEQFF. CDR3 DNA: TGTGCCAGCAGCTCAGGGGGGACCTTTTACAATGAGCAGTTCTTC.

The CDR3 region has the DNA TGTGCCAGCAGAGCAGGGGGCAATGAGCAGTTCTTC. It yields the protein CASRAGGNEQFF. V and J are TRBV28 and TRBJ2-1; TRBD1 agrees at 7 bases. J lost 6 bases, V lost 6 bases, and 2 bases had no gene match. The CDR3 loop spans 12 amino acids. In germline, CDR1 is MDHEN, CDR2 SYDVKM.

The CDR3 bases are TGTGCCAGCTCACCCTATTGGACAGGGGGCAACACTGAAGCTTTCTTT. The encoded protein is CASSPYWTGGNTEAFF. The chain uses TRBV18 and TRBJ1-1, with TRBD1 matching 11 bases. The CDR3 totals 16 residues. V was pared by 3 bases and J by 2 bases, with 5 bases of the junction left unmatched. Per the germline V gene, CDR1 is KGHSH and CDR2 is LQKENI.

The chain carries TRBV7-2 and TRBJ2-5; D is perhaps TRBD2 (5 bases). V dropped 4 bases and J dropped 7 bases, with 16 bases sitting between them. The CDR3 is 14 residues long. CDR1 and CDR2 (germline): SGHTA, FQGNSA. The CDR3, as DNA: TGTGCCAGCAGCTCACGGGCTAGCTTCGGGACCCAGTACTTC. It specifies CASSSRASFGTQYF.